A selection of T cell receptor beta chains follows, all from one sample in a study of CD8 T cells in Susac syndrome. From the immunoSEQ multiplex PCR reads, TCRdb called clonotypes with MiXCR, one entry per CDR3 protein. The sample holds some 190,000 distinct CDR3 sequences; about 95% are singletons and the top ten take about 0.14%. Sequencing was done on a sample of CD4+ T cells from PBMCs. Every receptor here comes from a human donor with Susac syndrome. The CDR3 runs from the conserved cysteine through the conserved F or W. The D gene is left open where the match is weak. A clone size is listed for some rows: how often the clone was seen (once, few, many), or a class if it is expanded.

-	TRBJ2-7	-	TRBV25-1	CASSEFRQRSEQYF	TGTGCCAGCAGTGAATTTCGGCAGAGGAGCGAGCAGTACTTC
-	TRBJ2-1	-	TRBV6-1	CASSEAYEQFF	TGTGCCAGCAGTGAAGCCTATGAGCAGTTCTTC
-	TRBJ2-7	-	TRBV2	CASSEFSGFSYEQYF	TGTGCCAGCAGTGAATTTAGCGGTTTTAGCTACGAGCAGTACTTC
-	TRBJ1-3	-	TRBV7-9	CASSPGRDGNTIYF	TGTGCCAGCAGCCCAGGGAGAGATGGAAACACCATATATTTT
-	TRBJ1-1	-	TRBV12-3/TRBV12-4	CASSFRPPEAFF	TGTGCCAGCAGTTTCCGGCCCCCTGAAGCTTTCTTT
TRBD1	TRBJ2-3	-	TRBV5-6	CASSSGTGSTDTQYF	TGTGCCAGCAGCTCCGGGACAGGGAGCACAGATACGCAGTATTTT
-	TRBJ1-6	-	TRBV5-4	CASGRGDNSPLHF	TGTGCCAGCGGCAGGGGCGATAATTCACCCCTCCACTTT
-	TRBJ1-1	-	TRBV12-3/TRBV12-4	CAVADSLNTEAFF	TGTGCCGTTGCGGACAGCTTGAACACTGAAGCTTTCTTT
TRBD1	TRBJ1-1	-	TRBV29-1	CSGGDRENTEAFF	TGCAGCGGGGGGGACAGGGAGAACACTGAAGCTTTCTTT
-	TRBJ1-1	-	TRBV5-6	CASSSSEWGLHTEAFF	TGTGCCAGCAGCTCCTCTGAGTGGGGGTTGCACACTGAAGCTTTCTTT
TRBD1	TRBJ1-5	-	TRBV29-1	CSVGGTGGNQPQHF	TGCAGCGTTGGGGGGACAGGGGGCAATCAGCCCCAGCATTTT
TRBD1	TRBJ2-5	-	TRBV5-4	CASSPWTGRETQYF	TGTGCCAGCAGCCCCTGGACAGGGCGAGAGACCCAGTACTTC
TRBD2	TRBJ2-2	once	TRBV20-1	CSARAQAGANTGELFF	TGCAGTGCTAGAGCGCAAGCGGGGGCAAACACCGGGGAGCTGTTTTTT
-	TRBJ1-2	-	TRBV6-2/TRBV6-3	CASRRDIGYTF	TGTGCCAGCAGGCGGGACATAGGCTACACCTTC
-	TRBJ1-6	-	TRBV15	CATSRADLDSPLHF	TGTGCCACCAGCAGAGCAGATTTGGATTCACCCCTCCACTTT
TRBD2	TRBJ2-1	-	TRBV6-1	CASSVTSDFYNEQFF	TGTGCCAGCAGTGTGACTAGCGATTTTTACAATGAGCAGTTCTTC
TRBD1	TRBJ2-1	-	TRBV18	CASSDRGVAYNEQFF	TGTGCCAGCTCAGACAGGGGGGTCGCCTACAATGAGCAGTTCTTC
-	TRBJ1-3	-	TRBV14	CASSQELASGYSGNTIYF	TGTGCCAGCAGCCAAGAACTGGCGTCAGGCTACTCTGGAAACACCATATATTTT
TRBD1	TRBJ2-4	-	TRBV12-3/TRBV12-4	CASSLAGQELNIQYF	TGTGCCAGCAGTTTAGCAGGACAGGAACTAAACATTCAGTACTTC
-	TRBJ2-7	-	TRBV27	CASPRVGYEQYF	TGTGCCAGCCCGAGGGTAGGGTACGAGCAGTACTTC
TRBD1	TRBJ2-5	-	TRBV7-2	CASSSTGTAQETQYF	TGTGCCAGCAGCTCCACCGGGACAGCACAAGAGACCCAGTACTTC
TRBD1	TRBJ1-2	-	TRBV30	CAWSVMAGGAYGYTF	TGTGCCTGGAGTGTAATGGCAGGGGGCGCCTATGGCTACACCTTC
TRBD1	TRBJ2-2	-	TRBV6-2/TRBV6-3	CASSTRDRGRTGELFF	TGTGCCAGCAGTACTCGGGACAGGGGACGCACCGGGGAGCTGTTTTTT
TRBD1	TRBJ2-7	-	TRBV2	CASYGQGETYEQYF	TGTGCCAGCTACGGACAGGGGGAGACCTACGAGCAGTACTTC
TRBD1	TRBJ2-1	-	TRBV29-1	CSGSGQGYNEQFF	TGCAGCGGATCGGGACAGGGGTACAATGAGCAGTTCTTC
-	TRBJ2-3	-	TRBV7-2	CASSFLGRTQYF	TGTGCCAGCAGCTTTCTGGGGCGTACGCAGTATTTT
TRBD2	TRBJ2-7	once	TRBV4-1	CASSQVGAGGYEQYF	TGCGCCAGCAGCCAAGTGGGAGCGGGGGGCTACGAGCAGTACTTC
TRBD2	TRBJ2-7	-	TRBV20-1	CSAQGTSGIYEQYF	TGCAGTGCCCAAGGGACTAGCGGGATCTACGAGCAGTACTTC
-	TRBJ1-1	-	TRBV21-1	CASRGRRGPGAFF	TGTGCCAGCAGGGGTAGACGGGGGCCCGGCGCTTTCTTT
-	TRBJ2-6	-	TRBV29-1	CSVEQGGPPGANVLTF	TGCAGCGTTGAACAGGGGGGTCCCCCTGGGGCCAACGTCCTGACTTTC
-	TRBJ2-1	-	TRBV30	CAWSVLSSIDEQFF	TGTGCCTGGAGTGTACTCTCTAGCATCGATGAGCAGTTCTTC
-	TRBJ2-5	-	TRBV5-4	CASSLEASETQYF	TGTGCCAGCAGCTTGGAGGCGAGCGAGACCCAGTACTTC
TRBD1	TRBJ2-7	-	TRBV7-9	CASSSPPGTGDYEQYF	TGTGCCAGCAGCTCACCCCCCGGGACAGGGGACTACGAGCAGTACTTC
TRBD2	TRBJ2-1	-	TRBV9	CASKPFLAGGHNEQFF	TGTGCCAGCAAACCCTTCCTAGCGGGGGGCCACAATGAGCAGTTCTTC
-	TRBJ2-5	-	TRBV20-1	CSASPGSETQYF	TGCAGTGCTTCTCCGGGAAGCGAGACCCAGTACTTC
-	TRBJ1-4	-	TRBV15	CATSREEKLFF	TGTGCCACCAGCAGGGAAGAAAAACTGTTTTTT
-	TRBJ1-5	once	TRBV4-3	CASSQGWGGNQPQHF	TGCGCCAGCAGCCAGGGATGGGGGGGGAATCAGCCCCAGCATTTT
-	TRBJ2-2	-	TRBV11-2	CASSLGSRGFGELFF	TGTGCCAGCAGCTTAGGGTCTCGGGGATTCGGGGAGCTGTTTTTT
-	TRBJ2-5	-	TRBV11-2	CASSLEGGQPQETQYF	TGTGCCAGCAGCTTAGAGGGGGGACAGCCGCAAGAGACCCAGTACTTC
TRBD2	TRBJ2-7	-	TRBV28	CASSLGLAGSYEQYF	TGTGCCAGCAGTCTAGGACTAGCGGGGTCCTACGAGCAGTACTTC
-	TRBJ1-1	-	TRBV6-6	CASNSRGNTEAFF	TGTGCCAGCAATTCCAGGGGTAACACTGAAGCTTTCTTT
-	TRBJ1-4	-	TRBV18	CASSSTGNEKLFF	TGTGCCAGCTCAAGCACGGGGAATGAAAAACTGTTTTTT
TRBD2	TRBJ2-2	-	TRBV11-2	CASSRSGANTGELFF	TGTGCCAGCAGCCGTAGCGGGGCGAACACCGGGGAGCTGTTTTTT
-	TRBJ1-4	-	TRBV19	CASNLGGTEGEKLFF	TGTGCCAGCAACCTCGGGGGCACTGAGGGTGAAAAACTGTTTTTT
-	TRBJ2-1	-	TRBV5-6	CASSPPPGSYNEQFF	TGTGCCAGCAGCCCGCCCCCCGGGAGTTACAATGAGCAGTTCTTC